This TCR beta chain originates from a study of cytomegalovirus exposure and HLA in healthy donors (dated by TCRdb to the late 2010s). General notes on the study: A later analysis indicated that the 130 or so validation repertoires were generated on the platform also employed for the 720 or so repertoires of the first cohort. To predict cytomegalovirus infection status, the study combined high-throughput TCR immunosequencing, statistical association of individual TCRs with disease status, and machine learning. Along with the roughly 700-subject first cohort, a separate validation cohort of roughly 110 different subjects was used. The study was designed to test whether signatures of past pathogen exposure could be identified by cataloging public T cell receptors.

With respect to this clone: What this receptor recognizes is not known. Base-call qualities are not available, and no considerably larger clone is one nucleotide away.

Separate from the roughly 660-subject first cohort, the validation cohort of some 130 subjects was the group to which the donors belonged. Receptors were amplified or captured by the immunoSEQ multiplex PCR assay. The paper's data handling went like this. A statistical classification framework was developed to diagnose cytomegalovirus status using the catalog of TCR beta chain sequences. TCRdb holds this immuneACCESS table with in-frame rearrangements only. Some clones are missing; in checked studies, unresolved V genes explain under half, and the rest has no known cause. V, J and clone size are taken as reported in that table, and D and trimming were inferred from the DNA itself. The sample records a few hundred thousand clones, around 87% of which are singletons. The ten largest make up about 0.99% of the sample. Trimming takes 1 base off V and 5 bases off J; junction bases not matched to a gene: 9. Its CDR3 holds 16 amino acids, cysteine through phenylalanine. Just CDR3 DNA is preserved here, 48 bases in frame from base 1. The germline V gene specifies SGDLS as CDR1 and YYNGEE as CDR2.

Overall study outcomes, separate from this receptor: According to the authors, the approach could potentially be generalized to other disease states and immunological phenotypes. Most TCR sequences were seen in very few donors, while some public TCRs were found in many individuals. A later analysis had no HLA typing for the validation cohort, so co-occurrence there was scored across all 110 or so repertoires. The classifier was reported to diagnose cytomegalovirus status with high specificity and sensitivity in both the original cohort and the validation cohort. In vitro tests confirmed that a few of the cytomegalovirus-associated TCR beta chains recognize cytomegalovirus antigens. In the study, some 160 TCR beta chains were listed as associated with cytomegalovirus. In a later analysis, TCRs clustered in the first cohort were found to also tend to co-occur in the 120 validation repertoires, with approximately 93% of cluster scores above 0.

The specimen was PBMCs. Recombination linked TRBV9 to TRBJ2-5, with 9 middle bases fitting TRBD1. This TCR derives from a woman aged 18-29 years in good health and CMV-seronegative. The nucleotides are TGTGCCAGCAGCGTATTAACAGGGGGCGGAGGGGAGACCCAGTACTTC. Its protein reads: CASSVLTGGGGETQYF.